A single sample is the source of the 23 T cell receptor beta chains below, sequenced in a study of regulatory T cells in long-lasting Graves disease. Time point defined: newly diagnosed GD, antithyroid drugs for less than 3 months. PBMC-derived RNA was used for the TCR library. The authors built TCR beta libraries using iRepertoire HTBI primers and Arm-PCR of CDR3 regions. TCRdb processed the multiplex PCR reads anew with MiXCR; each CDR3 protein has one entry. The profile shows fewer than 350,000 distinct CDR3 sequences, 15% to 20% of them singletons. The sequenced sample was peripheral blood mononuclear cells (PBMCs), obtained at new diagnosis, from a patient treated with antithyroid drugs. These receptors all stem from a female donor with Graves disease.

There are many counts of this clonotype. The chain links TRBV15 to TRBJ2-3; TRBD2 agrees at 9 bases. Germline V CDR1 and CDR2: LNHNV, YYDKDF (reference sequence). The CDR3 is made up of 17 amino acids. V lost 0 bases to trimming and J lost 7 bases; unmatched junction nucleotides: 11. The CDR3 bases are TGTGCCACCAGCAGAGATACTCTGGCGGGAGGGCCACATACGCAGTATTTT. Protein sequence: CATSRDTLAGGPHTQYF. Drawing the rest from reference TRBV15 and TRBJ2-3, the complete variable domain is DAMVIQNPRYQVTQFGKPVTLSCSQTLNHNVMYWYQQKSSQAPKLLFHYYDKDFNNEADTPDNFQSRRPNTSFCFLDIRSPGLGDTAMYLCATSRDTLAGGPHTQYFGPGTRLTVL.

The V gene is TRBV13, the J gene TRBJ2-2, with TRBD1 identical over 9 bases. CDR3 length: 13 residues. Germline V gives CDR1 PRHDT, CDR2 FYEKMQ (reference sequence). Losses at the gene ends were 10 bases for V and 5 bases for J; bases not matched to a gene: 5. CDR3 nucleotide sequence: TGTGCCATCCCGGGACAGGGAACCGGGGAGCTGTTTTTT. It translates to CAIPGQGTGELFF.

This clonotype showed up just a few times. The rearrangement uses TRBV9 and TRBJ2-2, with 8 bases aligning to TRBD2. Per the germline V gene, CDR1 is SGDLS and CDR2 is YYNGEE. J lost 1 base, V lost 1 base, and 6 bases had no gene match. The length of the CDR3 is 17 residues. The CDR3 loop is CASSVNPGGENTGELFF. The CDR3 DNA sequence: TGTGCCAGCAGCGTAAATCCGGGAGGGGAGAACACCGGGGAGCTGTTTTTT.

The chain recombines TRBV12-3 or TRBV12-4 with TRBJ1-1; D is undetermined. V gave up 7 bases and J gave up 7 bases, with 19 bases separating them. There are 14 residues in the CDR3. This chain's CDR3 is CASTPAVVSDEAFF. The DNA of the CDR3 is TGTGCCAGCACCCCAGCAGTCGTGTCCGATGAAGCTTTCTTT.

This clonotype was seen at least ten times. The chain has TRBV6-1 and TRBJ2-5; 12 bases match TRBD2. CDR3 length equals 18 residues. With V trimmed by 3 bases and J by 4 bases, 12 bases remained unmatched. CDR1 and CDR2 from the germline V gene are MNHNS and SASEGT. The DNA of the CDR3 is TGTGCCAGCAGTGATAAGTCGTATGGACTAGCGGGAAGAGAGACCCAGTACTTC. Its translation is CASSDKSYGLAGRETQYF.

In this sample, this clonotype turned up many times. This chain uses TRBV28 with TRBJ2-3; TRBD2 agrees at 8 bases. Trimming at V came to 8 bases and at J to 4 bases, leaving 8 bases not matched to a gene. Germline lookup yields CDR1 MDHEN and CDR2 SYDVKM. CDR3 length: 14 residues. CDR3 protein: CASGGIAGPDTQYF. The CDR3 region has the DNA TGTGCCAGCGGGGGGATAGCGGGACCAGATACGCAGTATTTT.

This clonotype has at least ten counts. The chain combines TRBV5-1 with TRBJ1-2; D is unresolved. V was shortened by 2 bases and J by 4 bases, with 15 bases between the two germline ends. This CDR3 spans 15 amino acids. Germline values: CDR1 SGHRS, CDR2 YFSETQ. In DNA, the CDR3 is TGCGCCAGCAGCTTAGACGGACCGACCCGCTATGGCTACACCTTC. Its protein is CASSLDGPTRYGYTF.

This clonotype was counted many times. The chain links TRBV19 to TRBJ1-1; 7 nucleotides align to TRBD1. Germline CDR1 is LNHDA and CDR2 is SQIVND (reference sequence). The ends lost 5 bases at V and 0 bases at J; junction bases unmatched: 9. The CDR3 length is 16 residues. CDR3 DNA: TGTGCCAGTAGTGCGTGGGACAGAACCATGAACACTGAAGCTTTCTTT. The encoded protein is CASSAWDRTMNTEAFF.

On this clonotype itself: With a much larger clone just one base away, this may be a read error. V is TRBV12-3 or TRBV12-4 and J is TRBJ1-5, with a weak D call TRBD1 (5 bases). CDR3 size: 14 residues. DNA for the CDR3: TGTGCCAGCAGTCACGGGACGGGAAATCAGTCCCAGCATTTT. Its translation: CASSHGTGNQSQHF.

In this sample, this clonotype turned up a few times. CDR3 amino acids: CASSSWTGEGYNEQFF. Here the CDR3 DNA reads TGTGCCAGCAGCTCGTGGACAGGGGAAGGCTACAATGAGCAGTTCTTC. The chain links TRBV9 to TRBJ2-1; 9 positions agree with TRBD1. Germline V CDR1 and CDR2: SGDLS, YYNGEE. V lost 4 bases, J lost 3 bases, and 8 bases stayed unmatched. The CDR3 totals 16 residues.

This chain connects TRBV6-1 to TRBJ2-7, with no clear D. Trimming cost V 2 bases and J 4 bases, with 9 bases left between them. Germline V gene lookup returns CDR1 MNHNS and CDR2 SASEGT. CDR3 length: 13 amino acids. Written as DNA, the CDR3 is TGTGCCAGCAGTGAAAATTTTGGTTACGAGCAGTACTTC. This encodes CASSENFGYEQYF.

Only a few counts were recorded for this clonotype. Given a far larger clone just one base away, this is likely a sequencing read error. The V and J genes are TRBV2 and TRBJ2-1; unclear D gene. The J call is doubtful: the DNA matches TRBJ2-5 better. The CDR3 runs to 13 residues. Germline V CDR1 and CDR2: SNHLY, FYNNEI. CDR3 residues: CASSGSPGETQYF. DNA for the CDR3: TGTGCCAGCAGTGGATCCCCGGGAGAGACCCAGTACTTC.

V gene TRBV20-1 combines with J gene TRBJ1-5; D is unresolved. The CDR3 spans 15 residues. V lost 4 bases and J lost 1, with 14 bases in between. Per the germline V gene, CDR1 is DFQATT and CDR2 is SNEGSKA (reference sequence). CDR3 sequence reads: CSAKRPTGSNQPQHF. The CDR3 nucleotides read TGCAGTGCTAAGAGACCCACCGGGAGCAATCAGCCCCAGCATTTT.

This chain connects TRBV5-6 to TRBJ2-3; TRBD2 matches 11 bases. The germline V gene has CDR1 SGHDT and CDR2 YYEEEE. CDR3 length equals 17 residues. V shed 3 bases, J shed 5 bases, and the junction held 11 bases outside the gene matches. Here the CDR3 reads CASSSLPRLAGLDTQYF. The CDR3 DNA reads TGTGCCAGCAGCTCCCTGCCGAGACTAGCGGGACTAGATACGCAGTATTTT.

The table lists this clonotype with many counts. The rearrangement uses TRBV6-1 and TRBJ1-6; 11 bases align to TRBD1. CDR1 MNHNS and CDR2 SASEGT come from the germline V gene. The CDR3 spans 13 residues. With 10 bases clipped from V and 13 bases from J, the junction kept 9 bases outside the gene matches. This CDR3 is CATGTGGNQPLHF. The CDR3 nucleotides read TGTGCCACCGGGACAGGGGGTAATCAGCCCCTCCACTTT.

In the case of this clonotype: With a much larger clone just one base away, this may be a read error. V usage is TRBV30 and J usage is TRBJ2-5, with 13 nucleotides matching TRBD2. Per germline, CDR1 GTSNPN and CDR2 SVGIG (reference sequence). Trimming at V came to 5 bases and at J to 5 bases, leaving 14 bases not matched to a gene. The CDR3 sequence is 17 residues long. For the CDR3, the DNA is TGTGCCTGGGGGGCGAGACTAGCGGGAGGCAATAGGGAGACCCAGTACTTC. This codes for CAWGARLAGGNRETQYF.

This clonotype was recorded at least ten times. The chain uses TRBV27 and TRBJ1-1; 8 positions agree with TRBD1. V dropped 0 bases and J dropped 5; count of bases not matched to a gene: 8. CDR1 and CDR2 (germline): MNHEY, SMNVEV (reference sequence). The CDR3 contains 16 residues. The CDR3 region has the DNA TGTGCCAGCAGTTTATCTGCCTCAGGGGGCGGGACTGAAGCTTTCTTT. It is translated as CASSLSASGGGTEAFF.

As for this clonotype: A much larger clone is a single base away; this may be a read error. This chain links TRBV6-4 with TRBJ1-2; tentatively, D is TRBD1 (5 bases). Germline CDR1 MRHNA, CDR2 SNTAGT. The CDR3 extends over 14 amino acids. The CDR3 loop is CVSSDSMRGHGYTF. The DNA of the CDR3 is TGTGTCAGCAGTGACTCGATGAGGGGTCATGGCTACACCTTC.

This clonotype was seen many times. The V gene is TRBV15, the J gene TRBJ1-1; no clear D. CDR3 length: 12 amino acids. V shed 4 bases and J shed 5 bases, with 8 bases lying between them. Germline assignment: CDR1 LNHNV and CDR2 YYDKDF (reference sequence). In DNA, the CDR3 is TGTGCCACCAGCAATAAAGGTACTGAAGCTTTCTTT. This translates into CATSNKGTEAFF.

Ten or more counts support this clonotype. This chain connects TRBV12-3 or TRBV12-4 to TRBJ2-2, with TRBD1 matching over 7 bases. CDR3 size: 15 residues. V was clipped by 5 bases and J by 6 bases; unmatched bases: 9. CDR3 coding DNA: TGTGCCAGCAGTCTAGGGGGCGCATCGGCCGGGGAGCTGTTTTTT. It specifies CASSLGGASAGELFF.

This clonotype was seen many times. The chain has TRBV19 and TRBJ1-5, with 8 bases fitting TRBD1. From germline, CDR1 is LNHDA and CDR2 SQIVND (reference sequence). The CDR3 loop spans 16 amino acids. V dropped 0 bases and J dropped 4; count of bases not matched to a gene: 5. The CDR3 spells CASSIEGDRRNQPQHF. The CDR3 DNA follows: TGTGCCAGTAGTATAGAGGGGGACAGGCGGAATCAGCCCCAGCATTTT.

This clonotype has a handful of counts. A much larger clone lies a single base off, so this may be a read error. This rearrangement joins TRBV28 to TRBJ2-1; TRBD2 matches at 11 bases. This CDR3 spans 16 amino acids. Germline CDR1 is MDHEN and CDR2 is SYDVKM. Unmatched junction bases numbered 7, after V lost 4 bases and J lost 5 bases. The CDR3 DNA sequence: TGTGCCAGCAGTTCAGTAGCGGGAGGGTATAACAATGAGCAGTTCTTC. Translated, it gives CASSSVAGGYNNEQFF.

This clonotype was seen at least ten times. This chain connects TRBV20-1 to TRBJ2-7; D is unclear. Germline values: CDR1 DFQATT, CDR2 SNEGSKA (reference sequence). This CDR3 is 16 amino acids long. Trimming cost V 3 bases and J 2 bases, with 20 bases left between them. This CDR3 reads CSASGYFGNPAYEQYF. CDR3 nucleotide sequence: TGCAGTGCTAGCGGGTATTTTGGTAACCCTGCCTACGAGCAGTACTTC.